The 17 T cell receptor beta chains below were found in one sample sequenced in a study of cytomegalovirus exposure and HLA in healthy donors. Primers: 60 Vbeta forward and 13 Jbeta reverse. The table came from immunoSEQ multiplex PCR; TCRdb's copy has only in-frame clones and leaves some out. The sample records more than 150,000 clones, 76% being singletons. The sequenced material came from PBMCs. The receptors shown here come from a man aged 18-30 years in good health and CMV-seronegative.

The chain joins TRBV7-3 to TRBJ2-2, with TRBD1 as a possible D gene (6 bases). CDR1 and CDR2 (germline): SGHTA, FQGTGA. Trimming took 5 bases from V and 1 from J, leaving 11 bases between them. This CDR3 is 15 amino acids long. The CDR3 sequence: CASSLDRRNTGELFF. The CDR3 coding sequence is TGTGCCAGCAGCCTCGACAGGAGGAACACCGGGGAGCTGTTTTTT.

The chain joins TRBV28 to TRBJ1-5, with a weak D call TRBD1 (5 bases). V lost 1 base and J lost 6, with 10 bases in between. This CDR3 contains 14 residues. Germline values: CDR1 MDHEN, CDR2 SYDVKM. CDR3 nucleotide sequence: TGTGCCAGCAGTTTATCGCAGGGAGGTCAGCCCCAGCATTTT. This translates into CASSLSQGGQPQHF.

Turning to this clone: This may stem from a read error, because a much larger clone lies one nucleotide away. The same CDR3 can be traced to other DNA sequences in this sample. The V and J genes are TRBV4-1 and TRBJ2-7; D is perhaps TRBD2 (6 bases). Trimming removed 2 bases from V and 4 bases from J, with 12 bases in between. CDR3 length: 14 residues. CDR1 is MGHRA and CDR2 is YSYEKL in the germline V gene. The CDR3 here is CASSQPGLTYEQYF. The CDR3 bases are TGCGCCAGCAGCCAACCGGGACTTACATACGAGCAGTACTTC.

The J gene is TRBJ2-4, the V gene TRBV6-4; 7 bases map to TRBD2. The CDR3 is 14 amino acids. The V and J ends lost 8 bases and 2 bases, in that order; junction bases with no gene match: 6. In germline, CDR1 is MRHNA, CDR2 SNTAGT. DNA for the CDR3: TGTGCCAGCCTGGGGAGGGAGACCAAAAACATTCAGTACTTC. It encodes CASLGRETKNIQYF.

V gene TRBV27 combines with J gene TRBJ1-5; possibly TRBD1 for D (5 bases). Germline V lookup: CDR1 MNHEY, CDR2 SMNVEV (reference sequence). This CDR3 is built from 14 residues. Trimming cost V 6 bases and J 3 bases, with 12 bases left between them. CDR3 coding DNA: TGTGCCAGCAGCCCCGACAGTCCCAATCAGCCCCAGCATTTT. Translation gives CASSPDSPNQPQHF.

V is TRBV6-1 and J is TRBJ1-4; D may be TRBD1 (6 bases). Germline values: CDR1 MNHNS, CDR2 SASEGT. Trimming pared 8 bases from V and 0 bases from J, leaving 10 bases between. The CDR3 is made up of 14 amino acids. The CDR3 bases are TGTGCCAGCTGCGGACAGACAACTAATGAAAAACTGTTTTTT. Its translation: CASCGQTTNEKLFF.

This clone was observed a single time. The rearrangement joins TRBV18 to TRBJ2-7; D may be TRBD1 (5 bases). This CDR3 has 12 amino acids. CDR1 and CDR2 from the germline V gene are KGHSH and LQKENI. Between the trimmed V and J ends, which lost 2 bases and 5 bases, there was a span of 7 bases. CDR3 bases: TGTGCCAGCTCACCAGGACACGACGAGCAGTACTTC. Translating it yields CASSPGHDEQYF.

The chain combines TRBV28 with TRBJ1-4; D unresolved. The germline V gene encodes CDR1 MDHEN and CDR2 SYDVKM. The CDR3 sequence is 14 residues long. The V end lost 7 bases, the J end lost 0 bases, and 9 bases lay between the germline ends. The CDR3 region has the DNA TGTGCCAGCAACCAAGAGGCAACTAATGAAAAACTGTTTTTT. Its translation: CASNQEATNEKLFF.

V usage is TRBV11-2 and J usage is TRBJ2-5; 15 positions match TRBD2. After removal of 5 bases from V and 5 bases from J, the junction contained 6 bases not matched to a gene. Germline CDR1 is SGHAT and CDR2 is FQNNGV. The CDR3 runs 16 residues. The CDR3 protein is CASSLGLAGGWETQYF. The CDR3 coding sequence is TGTGCCAGCAGCCTGGGACTAGCGGGAGGATGGGAGACCCAGTACTTC.

This rearrangement joins TRBV30 to TRBJ2-4; maybe TRBD2 (5 bases). Germline V CDR1 and CDR2: GTSNPN, SVGIG (reference sequence). The CDR3 contains 16 residues. Between the trimmed V and J ends, which lost 0 bases and 7 bases, there was a span of 19 bases. CDR3 region: CAWSVVAQPGRNIQYF. CDR3 nucleotides: TGTGCCTGGAGTGTAGTAGCGCAGCCCGGAAGGAACATTCAGTACTTC.

V is TRBV10-3 and J is TRBJ1-1; tentative D call: TRBD1 (5 bases). Trimming took 3 bases from V and 4 from J, leaving 12 bases between them. The CDR3 sequence is 14 residues long. The germline V gene has CDR1 ENHRY and CDR2 SYGVKD. The CDR3: CAISDSGARTEAFF. The CDR3 nucleotides are TGTGCCATCAGTGACAGCGGGGCTCGCACTGAAGCTTTCTTT.

This chain joins TRBV7-6 and TRBJ2-1; 8 bases are a match to TRBD2. The V segment lost 3 bases and the J segment 5 bases; nucleotides outside the gene matches: 9. Germline CDR1 reads SGHVS; CDR2 reads FNYEAQ. The CDR3 length is 16 residues. The CDR3 protein is CASSFHSGRPDNEQFF. CDR3 DNA sequence: TGTGCCAGCAGCTTCCACAGCGGGAGACCCGACAATGAGCAGTTCTTC.

The chain uses TRBV6-5 and TRBJ1-6, with 8 bases matching TRBD1. V was pared by 2 bases and J by 10 bases, with 1 base of the junction left unmatched. Germline V gives CDR1 MNHEY, CDR2 SVGAGI. This CDR3 is 13 amino acids long. CDR3 sequence: CASSYDRGSPLHF. DNA of the CDR3: TGTGCCAGCAGTTACGACAGGGGATCACCCCTCCACTTT.

V usage is TRBV19 and J usage is TRBJ1-5; 8 nucleotides agree with TRBD1. The germline gives CDR1 LNHDA, CDR2 SQIVND (reference sequence). The CDR3 is 16 residues long. V dropped 4 bases and J dropped 7; count of bases not matched to a gene: 12. The CDR3 sequence is CASSRQTGGRGQPQHF. Here the CDR3 DNA reads TGTGCCAGTAGTAGACAAACAGGGGGTCGGGGACAGCCCCAGCATTTT. The full variable domain, rest sourced from reference TRBV19 and TRBJ1-5, is DGGITQSPKYLFRKEGQNVTLSCEQNLNHDAMYWYRQDPGQGLRLIYYSQIVNDFQKGDIAEGYSVSREKKESFPLTVTSAQKNPTAFYLCASSRQTGGRGQPQHFGDGTRLSIL.

In DNA, the CDR3 is TGTGCCAGCAGCTCCATGACAAGGCCGAACACTGAAGCTTTCTTT. Translation: CASSSMTRPNTEAFF. The rearrangement joins TRBV5-6 to TRBJ1-1; no clear D. V was trimmed by 3 bases and J by 1 base, leaving 13 bases between them. The CDR3 runs 15 residues. Germline assignment: CDR1 SGHDT and CDR2 YYEEEE.

The chain uses TRBV7-9 and TRBJ2-7; D gene unclear. The V and J ends lost 1 base and 2 bases respectively, with 9 bases between them. In germline, CDR1 is SEHNR, CDR2 FQNEAQ (reference sequence). The CDR3 is made up of 14 amino acids. This CDR3 is CASSLVAAPYEQYF. The CDR3 DNA reads as TGTGCCAGCAGCTTAGTAGCAGCACCCTACGAGCAGTACTTC. The full variable domain, with the rest looked up from reference TRBV7-9 and TRBJ2-7, is DTGVSQNPRHKITKRGQNVTFRCDPISEHNRLYWYRQTLGQGPEFLTYFQNEAQLEKSRLLSDRFSAERPKGSFSTLEIQRTEQGDSAMYLCASSLVAAPYEQYFGPGTRLTVT.

This chain links TRBV5-1 with TRBJ2-7; a weak D match, TRBD2 (5 bases). With 0 bases removed from V and 5 bases from J, the gap between germline ends came to 12 bases. This CDR3 contains 14 residues. Germline loops: CDR1 SGHRS, CDR2 YFSETQ. For the CDR3, the DNA is TGCGCCAGCAGCTTGGCCGGGGTAGGGAACGAGCAGTACTTC. Protein product: CASSLAGVGNEQYF.